The 9 T cell receptor beta chains presented below share a single source sample, sequenced in a study of technical replicates of blood from a few donors. Generated by immunoSEQ multiplex PCR, the TCRdb table keeps only in-frame clones and is missing some. The sample has tens of thousands of clones, 94% seen once; the top ten hold roughly 0.26%. The source material was T cells isolated from PBMCs. The source of these receptors is a human donor in good health.

J is TRBJ1-5 and V is TRBV6-6; no definite D call. V was cut by 10 bases and J by 0 bases, with 7 bases left in between. This CDR3 region has 12 residues. Looked up from germline, CDR1 is MNHNY and CDR2 is SVGAGI (reference sequence). Here the CDR3 reads CATSSSNQPQHF. The CDR3 DNA reads as TGTGCCACTTCGAGTAGCAATCAGCCCCAGCATTTT.

This rearrangement joins TRBV10-3 to TRBJ1-4, with 7 bases that match TRBD1. V lost 1 base to trimming and J lost 11 bases; unmatched junction nucleotides: 13. The germline gives CDR1 ENHRY, CDR2 SYGVKD. This CDR3 has 16 amino acids. CDR3 nucleotides: TGTGCCATCAGTGAGTTCCGGGACAGCGCAATGAAGAAACTGTTTTTT. Protein sequence: CAISEFRDSAMKKLFF.

The rearrangement links TRBV9 to TRBJ2-7; maybe TRBD2 (5 bases). Germline CDR1 and CDR2: SGDLS and YYNGEE. The V end lost 0 bases, the J end lost 6 bases, and 19 bases lay between the germline ends. CDR3 length equals 16 residues. In nucleotides, the CDR3 is TGTGCCAGCAGCGTAGGGTCGGGGTTCGCTATGCGCGAGCAGTACTTC. Translation: CASSVGSGFAMREQYF.

The CDR3 protein is CASSGGLARHEFF. The CDR3 DNA reads as TGTGCCAGCAGCGGGGGACTAGCGCGACATGAGTTCTTC. This chain uses TRBV6-5 with TRBJ2-1; 10 bases agree with TRBD2. V was clipped by 6 bases and J by 14 bases; unmatched bases: 10. This CDR3 is 13 amino acids long. CDR1 and CDR2 from the germline V gene are MNHEY and SVGAGI.

CDR3 protein: CASSPETSPSSPPEETQYF. The CDR3 DNA is TGTGCCAGCTCACCGGAGACTAGCCCCTCATCTCCTCCGGAAGAGACCCAGTACTTC. This chain links TRBV18 with TRBJ2-5; 7 nucleotides line up with TRBD2. CDR1 and CDR2 from the germline V gene are KGHSH and LQKENI. V was clipped by 3 bases and J by 3 bases; unmatched bases: 19. The CDR3 consists of 19 residues.

V and J are TRBV9 and TRBJ2-2; 9 bases line up with TRBD2. This CDR3 is 16 amino acids long. The ends lost 4 bases at V and 5 bases at J; junction bases unmatched: 9. Per the germline V gene, CDR1 is SGDLS and CDR2 is YYNGEE. CDR3 DNA sequence: TGTGCCAGCAGCCAAAGCGGGAGGCTGCGGACCGGGGAGCTGTTTTTT. It yields the protein CASSQSGRLRTGELFF.

This clone was counted a single time. This rearrangement joins TRBV11-1 to TRBJ2-7; 7 bases map to TRBD1. Losses at the gene ends were 3 bases for V and 2 bases for J; bases not matched to a gene: 7. The CDR3 runs to 15 residues. Germline CDR1 reads SGHAT; CDR2 reads FQDESV (reference sequence). This CDR3 reads CASSLGPGTAYEQYF. CDR3 bases: TGTGCCAGCAGCTTGGGCCCTGGGACAGCCTACGAGCAGTACTTC. The variable domain in full, with the rest retrieved from reference TRBV11-1 and TRBJ2-7, is EAEVAQSPRYKITEKSQAVAFWCDPISGHATLYWYRQILGQGPELLVQFQDESVVDDSQLPKDRFSAERLKGVDSTLKIQPAELGDSAMYLCASSLGPGTAYEQYFGPGTRLTVT.

V is TRBV25-1 and J is TRBJ1-1; no reliable D call. V dropped 2 bases and J dropped 1 base, with 17 bases sitting between them. CDR1 and CDR2 (germline): MGHDK, SYGVNS. This CDR3 is built from 17 residues. The CDR3 DNA reads TGTGCCAGCAGTGAAATGGGCTATAGAAGAAAGAACACTGAAGCTTTCTTT. It codes for CASSEMGYRRKNTEAFF.

The CDR3 protein is CASVAGDTGELFF. CDR3 coding DNA: TGTGCTAGTGTGGCAGGGGACACCGGGGAGCTGTTTTTT. The rearrangement uses TRBV12-5 and TRBJ2-2; D is perhaps TRBD1 (6 bases). CDR1 is LGHNT, CDR2 FRNRAP, per germline. V shed 7 bases and J shed 3 bases, with 9 bases lying between them. The CDR3 is made up of 13 amino acids. Variable domain in full (rest from reference TRBV12-5 and TRBJ2-2): DARVTQTPRHKVTEMGQEVTMRCQPILGHNTVFWYRQTMMQGLELLAYFRNRAPLDDSGMPKDRFSAEMPDATLATLKIQPSEPRDSAVYFCASVAGDTGELFFGEGSRLTVL.